These 8 T cell receptor beta chains were sequenced from one sample in a study of shared clonotypes between healthy human individuals. Data came from immunoSEQ multiplex PCR; TCRdb stores just in-frame clones and leaves some out. Of about 530,000 clones in the sample, about 80% were seen once. Specimen: PBMCs. These receptors all come from a woman aged 40 to 49 in good health. Some clones in this sample may be carry-over from other donors' samples.

This rearrangement joins TRBV28 to TRBJ2-7, with 7 bases identical to TRBD1. In germline, CDR1 is MDHEN, CDR2 SYDVKM. The CDR3 is made up of 15 amino acids. After removal of 5 bases from V and 0 bases from J, the junction contained 7 bases not matched to a gene. The CDR3 bases are TGTGCCAGCAGTGAGGGGGCGTTCGGCTCCTACGAGCAGTACTTC. It yields the protein CASSEGAFGSYEQYF.

In its sample, this clone was seen once. This chain links TRBV18 with TRBJ2-7; possible D gene TRBD2, 7 bases. The CDR3 has 21 amino acids. The germline V gene has CDR1 KGHSH and CDR2 LQKENI. V was shortened by 1 base and J by 7 bases, with 35 bases between the two germline ends. CDR3 region: CASSPRSGARRAAGPSWEQYF. As DNA, the CDR3 is TGTGCCAGCTCACCACGATCGGGGGCCCGGCGGGCAGCGGGGCCCTCTTGGGAGCAGTACTTC.

Many counts were recorded for this clone. The V gene is TRBV6-5, the J gene TRBJ2-5, with 14 bases lining up with TRBD2. The length of the CDR3 is 16 residues. With 2 bases clipped from V and 5 bases from J, the junction kept 4 bases outside the gene matches. CDR1 MNHEY and CDR2 SVGAGI come from the germline V gene. In DNA, the CDR3 is TGTGCCAGCAGTTACGGGACTAGCGGGAGTCGGGAGACCCAGTACTTC. The encoded protein is CASSYGTSGSRETQYF.

Only one count was recorded for this clone. The chain has TRBV5-1 and TRBJ2-1; 10 bases map to TRBD2. The V gene's germline CDR1 is SGHRS and CDR2 YFSETQ. The CDR3 length is 18 residues. V lost 5 bases, J lost 4 bases, and 15 bases stayed unmatched. The DNA for the CDR3 is TGCGCCAGCAGACGTCCCTTAAGCGGGAGGGCCGGGTACAATGAGCAGTTCTTC. This gives the protein CASRRPLSGRAGYNEQFF.

The V gene is TRBV6-5, the J gene TRBJ2-7; D not certain. Between the trimmed V and J ends, which lost 0 bases and 0 bases, there was a span of 12 bases. Looked up from germline, CDR1 is MNHEY and CDR2 is SVGAGI. The CDR3 consists of 16 residues. CDR3 sequence (DNA): TGTGCCAGCAGTTACTCCGGCGTTACCACCTCCTACGAGCAGTACTTC. It is translated as CASSYSGVTTSYEQYF.

The J gene is TRBJ2-2, the V gene TRBV28; D possibly corresponds to TRBD2 (5 bases). The CDR3 loop spans 12 amino acids. The germline CDR1 and CDR2 sequences are MDHEN and SYDVKM. Trimming removed 6 bases at V and 6 bases at J, with 8 bases between. CDR3 amino acids: CASRLGSGELFF. The CDR3 nucleotides read TGTGCCAGCAGACTAGGGTCCGGGGAGCTGTTTTTT.

The chain has TRBV30 and TRBJ1-1; the match to TRBD1 covers 11 bases. CDR1 and CDR2 from the germline V gene are GTSNPN and SVGIG (reference sequence). This CDR3 is 16 amino acids long. Trimming at V came to 1 base and at J to 1 base, leaving 5 bases not matched to a gene. Here the CDR3 reads CAWSGGTGGANTEAFF. The CDR3 region has the DNA TGTGCCTGGAGTGGAGGGACAGGGGGGGCGAACACTGAAGCTTTCTTT.

The CDR3 region is CASSVTGATNEKLFF. The DNA for the CDR3 is TGCGCCAGCAGCGTTACCGGTGCAACTAATGAAAAACTGTTTTTT. The chain uses TRBV4-1 and TRBJ1-4, with D hard to call. V gave up 5 bases and J gave up 0 bases, with 10 bases separating them. Per the germline V gene, CDR1 is MGHRA and CDR2 is YSYEKL. This CDR3 region has 15 residues.